This T cell receptor beta chain is from a study of T cells after yellow fever vaccination. The study, taken as a whole, reports: High-abundance clonotypes from the bulk population could contaminate FACS-sorted repertoires. Subsequent to the booster, the majority of primary-vaccination clones reappeared (roughly 97% CD4, approximately 90% CD8).

V dropped 8 bases and J dropped 1; count of bases not matched to a gene: 7. This CDR3 region has 15 residues. Looked up from germline, CDR1 is KGHDR and CDR2 is SFDVKD. 5'RACE template switching produced TCR cDNA carrying a universal primer site and UMIs. Each CDR3 protein is one row after TCRdb ran MiXCR on the 5' RACE reads. This sample yields 340,000 or so distinct CDR3 sequences, of which approximately 13% are seen a single time; 3.2% belongs to the top ten. On this clonotype itself: Its target is unknown.

The chain is built from TRBV24-1 and TRBJ1-1, with 9 bases matching TRBD1. The sequencing used CD4+ T cells sorted from PBMCs, collected 15 days after the yellow fever booster vaccination. This TCR derives from a man younger than 35 who received the YFV17D yellow fever vaccine. This CDR3 is CATKQDRGPNTEAFF. The CDR3 region has the DNA TGTGCCACCAAGCAGGACAGGGGACCGAACACTGAAGCTTTCTTT.